This T cell receptor beta chain was sequenced in a study of regulatory T cells in long-lasting Graves disease. Whole-study findings and limits: Relative to new patients (roughly 970), persistent patients exhibited greater sharing of public clonotypes (around 3,000). Tissue studied was limited to peripheral blood, excluding thyroid tissue. Possibly, accuracy suffered from the small sample size. Persistent disease was associated with favored TRBV28 usage and with favored use of TRBJ1-2 and TRBJ2-5.

Specified time point: persistent/refractory GD, antithyroid drugs over 5 years with positive TRAb. The TCR library was made from RNA that had been extracted from PBMCs in TRIzol. Germline loops: CDR1 SGHRS, CDR2 YFSETQ. Trimming cost V 3 bases and J 7 bases; bases outside gene matches: 7. This CDR3 region has 14 residues. With regard to this clonotype: Its antigen is unidentified.

Libraries of TCR beta came from iRepertoire HTBI primers plus Arm-PCR of CDR3 regions. A single record per CDR3 protein comes from TCRdb applying MiXCR to the multiplex PCR reads. The profile covers a few hundred thousand distinct CDR3 sequences, with 23% appearing a single time and roughly 28% taken by the ten largest. The TCR was taken from a female donor with Graves disease. The J gene is TRBJ2-3, the V gene TRBV5-1; TRBD2 matches 8 bases. The input for sequencing was peripheral blood mononuclear cells (PBMCs), taken when the disease was refractory, from a patient treated with antithyroid drugs. The CDR3 sequence: CASSSERGTNTQYF. The CDR3 DNA reads TGCGCCAGCAGCTCCGAGCGGGGGACGAATACGCAGTATTTT.